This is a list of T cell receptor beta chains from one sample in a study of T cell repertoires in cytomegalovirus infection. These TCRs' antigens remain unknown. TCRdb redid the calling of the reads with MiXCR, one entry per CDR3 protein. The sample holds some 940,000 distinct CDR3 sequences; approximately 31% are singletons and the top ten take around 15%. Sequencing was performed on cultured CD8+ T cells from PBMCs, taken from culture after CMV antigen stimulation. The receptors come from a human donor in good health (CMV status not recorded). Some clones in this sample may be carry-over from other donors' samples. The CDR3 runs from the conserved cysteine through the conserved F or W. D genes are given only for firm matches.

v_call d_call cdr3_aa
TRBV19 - CASSIGGEGTLREQYF
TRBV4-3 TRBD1 CASSEATGVGNQPQHF
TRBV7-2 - CASSLNNLAPGAGELFF
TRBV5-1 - CASSIPGAANYGYTF
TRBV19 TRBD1 CASSIAEGAKQFF
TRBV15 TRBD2 CATRVAGEYEQYF
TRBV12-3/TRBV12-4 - CASSPGLHGYTF
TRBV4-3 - CASSQDLGPSSEQFF
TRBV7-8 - CASSPDGDTIQETQYF
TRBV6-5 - CASSRSTSTDTQYF
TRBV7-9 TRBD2 CASRRTSGGVYNEQFF
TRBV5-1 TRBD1 CASSGGTGTTEAFF
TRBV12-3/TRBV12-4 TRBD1 CASSLRYPRGRSGYGYTF
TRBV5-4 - CASSPGQPGNTIYF
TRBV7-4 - CASSLDALSQPQHF
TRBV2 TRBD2 CASSNSGGAKETQYF
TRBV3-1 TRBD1 CASSQEDRYNSPLHF
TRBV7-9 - CASSLPGLTEAFF
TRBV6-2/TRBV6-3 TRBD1 CASGLRGGWNEQFF
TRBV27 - CASRTLTGPNEQFF
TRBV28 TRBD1 CASDRARNTEAFF
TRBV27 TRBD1 CASSTQGAGGELFF
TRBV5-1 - CASSLTGGYNQPQHF
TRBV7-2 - CASSRMGFSGNTIYF
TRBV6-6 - CASTRDGSASYSNQPQHF
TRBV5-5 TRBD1 CASLGQGDSEQFF
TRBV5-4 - CASSLGAGTLPGELFF
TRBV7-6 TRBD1 CASSGTGQDLASVAFF
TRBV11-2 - CASRRQVGYEQFF
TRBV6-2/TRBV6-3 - CASSRLDGDSGNTIYF
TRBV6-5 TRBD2 CASSYSTSGMTDTQYF
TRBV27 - CASSLGGWYQETQYF
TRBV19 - CASETATNEKLFF
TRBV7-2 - CASSSRDTNEKLFF
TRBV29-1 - CSVGQGYTGELFF
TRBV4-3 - CASSQEWVFHGYTF
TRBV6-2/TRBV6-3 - CASSYSTGGGGDQPQHF
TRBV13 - CASSSRPTAYQETQYF
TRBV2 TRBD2 CASSERGGLYNEQFF
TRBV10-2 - CASSESTTGYTYEQYF
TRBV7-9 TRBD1 CASSWGQGAYNEQFF
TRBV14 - CASSQGRGGRSYEQYF
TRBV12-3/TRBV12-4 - CASTLRGGVADTQYF
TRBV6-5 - CANSPGRNEQFF
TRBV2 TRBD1 CASSDHRDRSTGELFF
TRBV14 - CASSQTFRGRYYNEQFF
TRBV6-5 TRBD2 CASSWRGPRGGPYEQYF
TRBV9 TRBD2 CASSVGGGVYGANVLTF
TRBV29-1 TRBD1 CSGDRGRNEQFF
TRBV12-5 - CASAMGPGELFF
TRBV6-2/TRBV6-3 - CASSGPDSSGANVLTF
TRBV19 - CASSTRQYGYTF
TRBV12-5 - CASGLVQWGKAEAFF
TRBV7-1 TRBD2 CASSSERLAGVYNEQFF
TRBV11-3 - CASSARDGTGELFF
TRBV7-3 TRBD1 CASSSPTGDSTGELFF
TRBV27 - CASSLAAPTGEPFF
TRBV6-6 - CASREFPLSNQPQHF
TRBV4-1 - CASSRGPDNQPQHF
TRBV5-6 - CASSPDAHSTDTQYF